Sequencing of this T cell receptor (beta chain) was carried out in a study of cytomegalovirus exposure and HLA in healthy donors. 60 Vbeta and 13 Jbeta primers were used in PCR. Per the original data handling: Per a later analysis, the number of unique TCR beta chains was approximately 80 million, of which around 9.9 million were shared. Data came from immunoSEQ multiplex PCR; TCRdb stores just in-frame clones and leaves some out. V and J calls and clone size are copied from that table; D and trimming were computed from the DNA. Of roughly 180,000 clones in the sample, approximately 80% were seen once. The receptor comes from a woman aged 18-35 years in good health and CMV-seronegative. Sequences were obtained from PBMCs.

As DNA, the CDR3 is TGCGCCAGCAGCCAAGATCGGAATAGCGGGAGGGCCTTGGATACGCAGTATTTT. Protein product: CASSQDRNSGRALDTQYF. The chain is built from TRBV4-1 and TRBJ2-3; 11 bases fit TRBD2. This CDR3 is 18 amino acids long. The V and J ends lost 0 bases and 6 bases, in that order; junction bases with no gene match: 11. CDR1 is MGHRA and CDR2 is YSYEKL in the germline V gene.